This TCR beta chain was sequenced for a study of blood T cells in healthy people across ages. Study-wide context: The template switching approach captured approximately one barcoded beta molecule for every two T cells. Points from the study as a whole: Diversity estimated from one million T cells was considered an underestimate.

Primed by a sample-barcoded 5' primer and a J-beta primer mix, a second PCR proceeded for 7 to 11 cycles. CDR3-containing paired-end reads numbering at least 2.5 million came from each sample. Using its own MiXCR run on the 5' RACE reads, TCRdb lists one record per CDR3 protein. The sample shows more than 800,000 distinct CDR3 sequences, about 28% of them seen only once. Concerning this clonotype itself: Antigen: not known. This may be a read error: a much more frequent sequence differs by one nucleotide.

Germline trimming cut 0 bases from V and 13 bases from J; bases unmatched to any gene: 12. CDR1 MNHEY and CDR2 SVGEGT come from the germline V gene. CDR3 length equals 15 residues. This TCR was recovered from a woman of 80 years or more in good health. Material: blood. This chain uses TRBV6-2 or TRBV6-3 with TRBJ2-1; TRBD1 agrees at 7 bases. The CDR3 sequence is CASSYSTGRGETQFF. The CDR3 DNA follows: TGTGCCAGCAGTTACTCGACAGGGAGAGGTGAGACCCAGTTCTTC.